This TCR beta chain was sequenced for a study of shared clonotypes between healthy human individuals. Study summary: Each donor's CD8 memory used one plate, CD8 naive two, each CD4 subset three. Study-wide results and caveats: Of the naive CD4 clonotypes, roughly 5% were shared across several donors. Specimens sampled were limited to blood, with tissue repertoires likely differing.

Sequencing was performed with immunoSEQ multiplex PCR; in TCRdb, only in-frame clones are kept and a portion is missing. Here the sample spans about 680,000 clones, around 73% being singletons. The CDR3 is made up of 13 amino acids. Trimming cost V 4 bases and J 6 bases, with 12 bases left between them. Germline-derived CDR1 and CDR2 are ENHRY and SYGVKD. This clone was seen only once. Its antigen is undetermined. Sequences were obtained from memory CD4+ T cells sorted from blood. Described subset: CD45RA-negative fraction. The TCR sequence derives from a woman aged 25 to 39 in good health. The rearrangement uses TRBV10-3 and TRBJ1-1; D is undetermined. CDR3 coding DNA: TGTGCCATCAGTGCTCGCTCCGGGGCTGAAGCTTTCTTT. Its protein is CAISARSGAEAFF.